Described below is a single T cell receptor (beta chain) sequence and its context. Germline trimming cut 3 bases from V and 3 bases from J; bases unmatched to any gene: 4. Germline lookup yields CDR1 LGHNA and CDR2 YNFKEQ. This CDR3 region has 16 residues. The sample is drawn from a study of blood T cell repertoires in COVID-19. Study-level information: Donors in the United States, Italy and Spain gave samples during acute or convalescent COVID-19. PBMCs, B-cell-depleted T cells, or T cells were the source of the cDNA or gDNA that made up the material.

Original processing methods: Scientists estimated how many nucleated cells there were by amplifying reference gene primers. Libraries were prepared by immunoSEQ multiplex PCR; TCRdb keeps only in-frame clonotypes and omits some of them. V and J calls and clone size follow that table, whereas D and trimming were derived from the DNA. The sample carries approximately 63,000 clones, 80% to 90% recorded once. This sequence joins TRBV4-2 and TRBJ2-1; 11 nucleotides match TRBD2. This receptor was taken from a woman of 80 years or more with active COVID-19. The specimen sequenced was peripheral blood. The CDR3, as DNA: TGTGCCAGCAGCCACAAGACTAGCGGGGACTACAATGAGCAGTTCTTC. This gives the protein CASSHKTSGDYNEQFF.